The T cell receptor beta chain described here comes from a study of T cell responses to AZD1222 COVID-19 vaccine (dated by TCRdb to about 2021). About the full investigation: Because spike-specific TCR depth and breadth did not differ between the two schedules, AZD1222 recipients who got a second dose at roughly 4 weeks were pooled with those who got a second dose at roughly 12 weeks. TCR sequencing covered 230 to 250 trial participants: 200 to 220 given two doses of AZD1222 and approximately 25 given two doses of MenACWY control vaccine. Trial participants were enrolled by age into subgroups of 18-55, 56-69 and 70-plus years, and around 150, 29 and 61 TCR-sequenced participants, respectively, were included in these subgroups.

About this clone: This receptor's antigen is unknown. No base quality values were provided; no much bigger clone lies one nucleotide off.

The time point label on this specimen signifies: baseline before first vaccination. Vaccinee samples came from UK trials COV001 and COV002, including a single-blind randomized controlled phase 2/3 trial of AZD1222 (ChAdOx1 nCoV-19) in healthy adults. Trial participant PBMC samples were collected at day 0 and day 28 after the second dose for TCRbeta chain sequencing. From its cysteine to its phenylalanine, the CDR3 spans 20 amino acids. Kept here is only the CDR3 DNA, which spans 60 bases and is read in frame from base 1. Compared with germline, V lacks 3 bases and J lacks 5 bases; bases without a gene match: 24. The CDR1 and CDR2 encoded by the germline V gene are MRHNA and SNTAGT. The CDR3 regions of human TCRbeta chains were subjected to immunosequencing. For the original study's pipeline: TCRs in the repertoires were compared against a reference library of SARS-CoV-2-specific TCRs that had been generated with the MIRA antigen-specificity platform. Breadth meant the fraction of unique TCRs that were SARS-CoV-2-associated, whereas depth meant the fraction of total T cells that were SARS-CoV-2-associated. Using the MIRA data, every spike-specific TCR was mapped to the spike region that the TCR reacted to and assigned to either a CD4 or a CD8 class. Log10-transformed breadth and depth values were compared by one-way ANOVA with Sidak's multiple comparisons tests. TCRdb re-hosts the immuneACCESS table, in-frame sequences only. Its copies lack some clones; in the studies checked, an unresolved V gene accounts for under half of them, and the cause for the rest is not known. The V and J calls and clone size are taken from that table; D and trimming were inferred from the DNA. The sample contains around 100,000 clones, around 89% of them found a single time. The leading ten clones occupy approximately 7% of the sample.

Paper-wide results and their limitations: Because no samples from the day 14 peak response were available, repertoires could be characterized only after the peak T cell response. The 56-69-year group was small, and its depth increase did not reach significance, likely because of low power. Participants were mostly white British and included more females than males, and it was suggested by the authors that clonal diversity may have been underestimated. CD4 TCRs associated with the vaccine covered the entire spike protein, and the dominant responses were in regions 160-218 and 743-854. After two AZD1222 doses, spike-specific TCR breadth and depth were significantly higher than at day 0 and than in MenACWY recipients. Conclusions about previously exposed vaccinees are limited, since just a handful of AZD1222 recipients were seropositive for SARS-CoV-2 at baseline. Reportedly, close to half of the unique spike-specific TCRs recognized epitopes lying outside the regions that are mutated in the B.1.351 and B.1.1.7 variants.

The receptor comes from an adult in good health. The receptor chain draws on TRBV6-4 and TRBJ2-5, with TRBD1 matching 7 junction bases. This material consisted of peripheral blood, taken on day 0 of AZD1222 vaccination. The CDR3 protein: CASSESNRTGRCLGTETQYF. The DNA sequence reads TGTGCCAGCAGTGAATCCAATCGGACAGGCCGGTGCTTGGGTACGGAGACCCAGTACTTC.